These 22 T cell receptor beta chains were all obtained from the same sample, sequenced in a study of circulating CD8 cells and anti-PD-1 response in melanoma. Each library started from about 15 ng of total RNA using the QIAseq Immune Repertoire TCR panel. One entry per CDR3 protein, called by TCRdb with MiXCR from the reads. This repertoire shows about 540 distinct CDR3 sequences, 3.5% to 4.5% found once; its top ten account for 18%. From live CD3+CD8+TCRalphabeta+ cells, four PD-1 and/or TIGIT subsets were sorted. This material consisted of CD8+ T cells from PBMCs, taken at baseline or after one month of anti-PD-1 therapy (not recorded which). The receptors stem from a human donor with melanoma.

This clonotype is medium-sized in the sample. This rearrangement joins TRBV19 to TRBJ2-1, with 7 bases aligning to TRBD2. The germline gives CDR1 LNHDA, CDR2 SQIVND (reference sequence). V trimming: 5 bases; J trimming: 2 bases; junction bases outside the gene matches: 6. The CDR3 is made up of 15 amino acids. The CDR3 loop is CASSPWSGAYNEQFF. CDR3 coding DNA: TGTGCCAGTAGTCCCTGGAGCGGGGCCTACAATGAGCAGTTCTTC.

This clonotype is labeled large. CDR3 bases: TGTGCCAGCAGCTTAGGAACGGGCAGCACAGATACGCAGTATTTT. This translates into CASSLGTGSTDTQYF. The V and J genes are TRBV7-3 and TRBJ2-3, with no clear D. The germline V and J ends were trimmed by 2 bases and 0 bases, with 9 bases remaining between them. The CDR3 is 15 amino acids. The germline CDR1 and CDR2 sequences are SGHTA and FQGTGA.

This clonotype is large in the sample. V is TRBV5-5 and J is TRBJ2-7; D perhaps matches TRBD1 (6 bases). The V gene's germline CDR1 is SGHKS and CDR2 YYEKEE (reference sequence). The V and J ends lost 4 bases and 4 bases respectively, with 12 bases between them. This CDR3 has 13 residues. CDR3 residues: CASSRLTGYEQYF. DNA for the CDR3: TGTGCCAGCAGCAGACTTACAGGGTACGAGCAGTACTTC.

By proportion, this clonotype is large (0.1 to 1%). The CDR3 spells CAIRTANGELFF. Here the CDR3 DNA reads TGTGCCATCCGGACAGCGAACGGGGAGCTGTTTTTT. The chain couples TRBV10-3 to TRBJ2-2; D possibly corresponds to TRBD1 (6 bases). The germline gives CDR1 ENHRY, CDR2 SYGVKD. V was cut by 8 bases and J by 7 bases, with 11 bases left in between. CDR3 length: 12 residues.

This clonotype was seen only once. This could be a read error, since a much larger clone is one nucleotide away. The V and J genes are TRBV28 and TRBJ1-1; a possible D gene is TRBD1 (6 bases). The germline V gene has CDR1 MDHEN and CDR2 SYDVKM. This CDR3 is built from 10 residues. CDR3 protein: CTSTGPEAFF. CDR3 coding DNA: TGTACCAGTACAGGGCCCGAAGCTTTCTTT.

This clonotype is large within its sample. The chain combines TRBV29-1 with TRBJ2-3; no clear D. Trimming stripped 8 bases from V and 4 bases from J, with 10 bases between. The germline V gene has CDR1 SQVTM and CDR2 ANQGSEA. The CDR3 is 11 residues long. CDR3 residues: CSFRPSDTQYF. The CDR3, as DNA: TGCAGCTTCCGACCGTCAGATACGCAGTATTTT.

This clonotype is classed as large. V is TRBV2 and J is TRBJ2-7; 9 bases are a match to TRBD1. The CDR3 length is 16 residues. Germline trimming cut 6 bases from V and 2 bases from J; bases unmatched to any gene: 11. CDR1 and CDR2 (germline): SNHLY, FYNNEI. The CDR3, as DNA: TGTGCCAGCAGCCAGTATACCGGGACAGGGCCCTACGAGCAGTACTTC. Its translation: CASSQYTGTGPYEQYF.

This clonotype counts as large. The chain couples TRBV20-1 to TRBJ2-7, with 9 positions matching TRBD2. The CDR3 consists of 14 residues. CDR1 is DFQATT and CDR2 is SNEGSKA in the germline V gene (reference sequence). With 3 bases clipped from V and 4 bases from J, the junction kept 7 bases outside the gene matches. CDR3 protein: CSASGVAGEYEQYF. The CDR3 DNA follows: TGCAGTGCTAGTGGGGTAGCGGGGGAGTACGAGCAGTACTTC.

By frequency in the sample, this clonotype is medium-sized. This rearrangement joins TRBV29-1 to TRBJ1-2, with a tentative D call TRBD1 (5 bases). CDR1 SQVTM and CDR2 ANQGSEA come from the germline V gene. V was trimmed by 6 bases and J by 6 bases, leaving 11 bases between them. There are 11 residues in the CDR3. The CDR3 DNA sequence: TGCAGCGTAGCCGGACATAATGGCTACACCTTC. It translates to CSVAGHNGYTF.

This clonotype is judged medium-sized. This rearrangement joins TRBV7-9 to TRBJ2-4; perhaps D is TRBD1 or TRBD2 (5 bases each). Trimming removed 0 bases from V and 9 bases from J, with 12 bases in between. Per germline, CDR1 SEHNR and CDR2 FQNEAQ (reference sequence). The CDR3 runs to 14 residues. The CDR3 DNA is TGTGCCAGCAGCTTAGCTGGGGACCGAGGCATTCAGTACTTC. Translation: CASSLAGDRGIQYF.

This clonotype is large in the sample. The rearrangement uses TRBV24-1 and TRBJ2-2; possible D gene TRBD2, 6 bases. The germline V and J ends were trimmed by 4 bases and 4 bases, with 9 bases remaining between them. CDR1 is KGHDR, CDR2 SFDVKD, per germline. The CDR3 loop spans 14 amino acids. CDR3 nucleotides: TGTGCCACCAGTGACGCGGGGAGCACCGGGGAGCTGTTTTTT. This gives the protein CATSDAGSTGELFF.

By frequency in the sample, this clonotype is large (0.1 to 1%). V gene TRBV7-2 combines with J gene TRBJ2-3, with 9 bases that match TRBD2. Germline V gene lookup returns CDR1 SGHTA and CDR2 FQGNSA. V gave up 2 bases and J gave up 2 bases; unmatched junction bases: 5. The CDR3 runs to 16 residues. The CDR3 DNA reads TGTGCCAGCAGCTTATTAGCGGGGGCATTCACAGATACGCAGTATTTT. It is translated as CASSLLAGAFTDTQYF.

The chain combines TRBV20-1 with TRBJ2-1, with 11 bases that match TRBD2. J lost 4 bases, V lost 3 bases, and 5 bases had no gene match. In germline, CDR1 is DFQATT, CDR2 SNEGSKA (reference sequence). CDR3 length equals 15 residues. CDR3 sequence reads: CSASGTSGAYNEQFF. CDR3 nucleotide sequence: TGCAGTGCTAGTGGGACTAGCGGCGCTTACAATGAGCAGTTCTTC.

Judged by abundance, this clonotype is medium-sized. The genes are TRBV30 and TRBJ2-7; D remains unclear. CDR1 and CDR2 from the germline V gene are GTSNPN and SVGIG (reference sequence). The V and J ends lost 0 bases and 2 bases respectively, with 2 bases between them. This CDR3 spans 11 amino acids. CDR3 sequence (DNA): TGTGCCTGGAGTGTTGCCTACGAGCAGTACTTC. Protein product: CAWSVAYEQYF.

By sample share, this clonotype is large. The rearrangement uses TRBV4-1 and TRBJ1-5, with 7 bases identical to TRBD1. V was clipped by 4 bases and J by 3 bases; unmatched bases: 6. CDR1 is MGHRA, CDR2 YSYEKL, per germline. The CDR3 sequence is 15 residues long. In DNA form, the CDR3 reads TGCGCCAGCAGCCCCACAGGGGTTTCCAATCAGCCCCAGCATTTT. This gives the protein CASSPTGVSNQPQHF.

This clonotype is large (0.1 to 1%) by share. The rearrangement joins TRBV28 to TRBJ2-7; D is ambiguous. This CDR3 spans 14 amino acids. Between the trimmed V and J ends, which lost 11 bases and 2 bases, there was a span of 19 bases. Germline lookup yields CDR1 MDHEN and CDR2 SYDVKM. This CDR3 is CAAQPTASTYEQYF. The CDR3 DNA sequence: TGTGCCGCTCAACCGACGGCCTCAACCTACGAGCAGTACTTC.

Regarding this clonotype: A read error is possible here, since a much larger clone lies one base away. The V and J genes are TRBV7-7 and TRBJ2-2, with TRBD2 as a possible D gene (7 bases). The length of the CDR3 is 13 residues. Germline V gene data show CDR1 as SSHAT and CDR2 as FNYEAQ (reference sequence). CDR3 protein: CAGSSGGPGELFF. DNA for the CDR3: TGTGCTGGCAGCTCCGGGGGGCCCGGGGAGCTGTTTTTT.

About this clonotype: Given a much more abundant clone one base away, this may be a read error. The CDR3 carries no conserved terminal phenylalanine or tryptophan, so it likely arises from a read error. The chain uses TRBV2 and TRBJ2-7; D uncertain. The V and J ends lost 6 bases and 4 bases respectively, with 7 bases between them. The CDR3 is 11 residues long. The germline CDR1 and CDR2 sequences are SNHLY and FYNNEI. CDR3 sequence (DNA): TGTGCCAGCAGCAGTCAATACGAGCAGTACCTC. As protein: CASSSQYEQYL.

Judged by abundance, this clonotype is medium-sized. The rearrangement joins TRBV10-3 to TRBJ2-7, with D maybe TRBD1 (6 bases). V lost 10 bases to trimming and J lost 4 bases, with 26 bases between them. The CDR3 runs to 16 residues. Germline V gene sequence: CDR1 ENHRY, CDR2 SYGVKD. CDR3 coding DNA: TGTGCCACGGGGCTTGGCGGAGGACAGAGGAATTACGAGCAGTACTTC. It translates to CATGLGGGQRNYEQYF.

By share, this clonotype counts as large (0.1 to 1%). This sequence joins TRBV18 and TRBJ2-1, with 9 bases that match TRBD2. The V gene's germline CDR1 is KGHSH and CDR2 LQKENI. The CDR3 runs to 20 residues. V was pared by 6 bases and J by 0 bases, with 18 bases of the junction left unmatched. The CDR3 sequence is CASSQEAGGGTPSSYNEQFF. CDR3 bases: TGTGCCAGCTCCCAGGAAGCGGGGGGCGGTACACCGAGCTCCTACAATGAGCAGTTCTTC. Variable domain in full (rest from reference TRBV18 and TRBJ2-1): NAGVMQNPRHLVRRRGQEARLRCSPMKGHSHVYWYRQLPEEGLKFMVYLQKENIIDESGMPKERFSAEFPKEGPSILRIQQVVRGDSAAYFCASSQEAGGGTPSSYNEQFFGPGTRLTVL.

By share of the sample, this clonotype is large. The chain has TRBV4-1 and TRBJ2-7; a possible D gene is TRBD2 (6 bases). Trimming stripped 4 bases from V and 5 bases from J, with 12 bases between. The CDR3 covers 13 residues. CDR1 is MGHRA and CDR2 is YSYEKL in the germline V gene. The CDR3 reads CASSPDPGDEQYF. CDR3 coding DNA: TGCGCCAGCAGCCCGGATCCGGGGGACGAGCAGTACTTC.

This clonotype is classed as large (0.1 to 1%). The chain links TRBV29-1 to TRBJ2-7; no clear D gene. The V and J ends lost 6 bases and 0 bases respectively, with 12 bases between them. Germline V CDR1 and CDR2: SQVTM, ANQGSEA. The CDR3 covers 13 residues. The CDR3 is CSVDTGFSYEQYF. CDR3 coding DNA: TGCAGCGTCGATACCGGGTTCTCCTACGAGCAGTACTTC.